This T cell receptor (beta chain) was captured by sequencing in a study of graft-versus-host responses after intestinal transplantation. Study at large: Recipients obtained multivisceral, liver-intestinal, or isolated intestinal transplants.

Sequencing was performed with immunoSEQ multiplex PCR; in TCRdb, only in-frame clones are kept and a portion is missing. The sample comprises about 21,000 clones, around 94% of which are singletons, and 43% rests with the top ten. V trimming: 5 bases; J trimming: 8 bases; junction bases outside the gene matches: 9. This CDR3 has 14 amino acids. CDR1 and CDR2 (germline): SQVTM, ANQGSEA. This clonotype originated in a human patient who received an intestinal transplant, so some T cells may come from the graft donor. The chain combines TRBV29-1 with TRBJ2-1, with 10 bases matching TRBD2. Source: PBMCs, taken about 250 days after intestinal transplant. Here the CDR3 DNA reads TGCAGCGTTCGGCCGGGACTAGCGACGGATGAGCAGTTCTTC. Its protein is CSVRPGLATDEQFF.